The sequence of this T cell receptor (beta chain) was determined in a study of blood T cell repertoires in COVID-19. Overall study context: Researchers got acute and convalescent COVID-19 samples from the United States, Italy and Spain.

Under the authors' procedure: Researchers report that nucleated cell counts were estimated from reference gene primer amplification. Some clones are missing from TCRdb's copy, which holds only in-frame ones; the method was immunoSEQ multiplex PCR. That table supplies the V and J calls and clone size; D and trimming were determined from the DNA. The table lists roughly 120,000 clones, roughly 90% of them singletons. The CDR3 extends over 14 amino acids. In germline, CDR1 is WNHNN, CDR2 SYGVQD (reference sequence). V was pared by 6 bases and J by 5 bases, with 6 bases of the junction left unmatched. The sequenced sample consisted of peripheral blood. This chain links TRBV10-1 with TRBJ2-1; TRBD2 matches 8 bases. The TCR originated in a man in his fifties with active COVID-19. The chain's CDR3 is CASSPSGLNNEQFF. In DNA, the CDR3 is TGCGCCAGCAGCCCTAGCGGGCTCAACAATGAGCAGTTCTTC.